These 17 T cell receptor beta chains originate from one sample sequenced in a study of neurological immune-mediated disorders. TCRdb recomputed calls from the 5' RACE reads with MiXCR, one row per CDR3 protein. The sample lists about 84,000 distinct CDR3 sequences, approximately 10% occurring once. Sequenced material: PBMCs. All receptors derive from a man in his forties in good health.

This rearrangement joins TRBV7-9 to TRBJ1-1; 8 nucleotides agree with TRBD1. The V gene's germline CDR1 is SEHNR and CDR2 FQNEAQ (reference sequence). This CDR3 has 15 amino acids. Losses at the gene ends were 4 bases for V and 6 bases for J; bases not matched to a gene: 10. CDR3 nucleotides: TGTGCCAGCAGCTCCCCCAGGGGGCTAGGCGCTGAAGCTTTCTTT. This encodes CASSSPRGLGAEAFF. The full variable domain, its missing parts supplied by reference TRBV7-9 and TRBJ1-1, is DTGVSQNPRHKITKRGQNVTFRCDPISEHNRLYWYRQTLGQGPEFLTYFQNEAQLEKSRLLSDRFSAERPKGSFSTLEIQRTEQGDSAMYLCASSSPRGLGAEAFFGQGTRLTVV.

This clonotype was recorded many times. The chain uses TRBV5-1 and TRBJ2-5; TRBD1 or TRBD2 may be the D gene (5 bases each). Deletions cut 0 bases from V and 3 bases from J, with 12 bases between. Germline V gene data show CDR1 as SGHRS and CDR2 as YFSETQ. The CDR3 is made up of 15 amino acids. This CDR3 reads CASSLVIGGEETQYF. Here the CDR3 DNA reads TGCGCCAGCAGCTTGGTTATTGGGGGTGAAGAGACCCAGTACTTC. The full variable domain, rest sourced from reference TRBV5-1 and TRBJ2-5, is KAGVTQTPRYLIKTRGQQVTLSCSPISGHRSVSWYQQTPGQGLQFLFEYFSETQRNKGNFPGRFSGRQFSNSRSEMNVSTLELGDSALYLCASSLVIGGEETQYFGPGTRLLVL.

This clonotype was seen a few times. The J gene is TRBJ2-2, the V gene TRBV12-2; the tabulated D call, TRBD1, remains unverified against the DNA. TRBV12-2 counts as a pseudogene. The CDR3 length is 19 residues. The CDR3 DNA reads TGTGCAAGTCGCGCAAAATTCCACCCAGGGGCCCCATGGACCGGGGAGCTGTTTTTT. It yields the protein CASRAKFHPGAPWTGELFF.

In this sample, this clonotype is medium-sized. The chain has TRBV12-3 or TRBV12-4 and TRBJ1-2; D not resolved. This CDR3 has 12 residues. The ends were cut back, 5 bases at V and 6 bases at J, with 10 bases in the middle. The CDR3 sequence: CASSRRPNGYTF. CDR3 DNA: TGTGCCAGCAGTCGACGGCCAAATGGCTACACCTTC.

This clonotype has ten or more counts. The genes are TRBV5-5 and TRBJ2-1; 11 nucleotides match TRBD2. Per germline, CDR1 SGHKS and CDR2 YYEKEE (reference sequence). The J segment lost 7 bases and the V segment lost 2 bases, leaving 23 bases of the junction unmatched. CDR3 size: 21 residues. The DNA of the CDR3 is TGTGCCAGCAGCTTTGCCCAAATAGCGGGAGGGCCCACAAGCCCTATTAATGAGCAGTTCTTC. Its protein product is CASSFAQIAGGPTSPINEQFF.

At least ten counts were recorded for this clonotype. V usage is TRBV20-1 and J usage is TRBJ1-2; D perhaps matches TRBD1 (5 bases). Germline CDR1 reads DFQATT; CDR2 reads SNEGSKA (reference sequence). V was pared by 0 bases and J by 9 bases, with 20 bases between. The CDR3 runs 15 residues. This chain's CDR3 is CSARDLVGAWNSYTF. CDR3 coding DNA: TGCAGTGCTAGAGATCTCGTAGGGGCATGGAATAGCTACACCTTC.

This clonotype has at least ten counts. This chain connects TRBV19 to TRBJ2-1; D is possibly TRBD2 (5 bases). In germline, CDR1 is LNHDA, CDR2 SQIVND (reference sequence). There are 14 residues in the CDR3. Trimming shortened V by 4 bases and J by 8 bases, and 15 bases separated the two germline ends. DNA for the CDR3: TGTGCCAGTAGTACGCCCTCACTAGTTCATGAGCAGTTCTTC. Its translation is CASSTPSLVHEQFF.

This clonotype was recorded at least ten times. V gene TRBV20-1 combines with J gene TRBJ2-7; no reliable D call. This CDR3 comprises 14 residues. Germline loops: CDR1 DFQATT, CDR2 SNEGSKA (reference sequence). Deletions cut 0 bases from V and 2 bases from J, with 11 bases between. CDR3 coding DNA: TGCAGTGCTAGAGATTATGAGTACACCTACGAGCAGTACTTC. It specifies CSARDYEYTYEQYF.

For this clonotype: This may arise from a read error, as a much more abundant clone is one base away. The V call is TRBV29-1, the J call TRBJ2-1; tentative D call: TRBD2 (5 bases). CDR3 length equals 11 residues. The germline gives CDR1 SQVTM, CDR2 ANQGSEA. CDR3 sequence: CSVETRNDQFF. CDR3 in DNA: TGCAGCGTCGAAACTAGGAATGATCAGTTCTTC.

This clonotype was seen ten or more times. The V and J genes are TRBV5-1 and TRBJ1-2; tentative D call: TRBD1 (6 bases). CDR3 length: 13 amino acids. Looked up from germline, CDR1 is SGHRS and CDR2 is YFSETQ. V was shortened by 4 bases and J by 2 bases, with 9 bases between the two germline ends. The CDR3 is CASSGDTNYGYTF. In DNA form, the CDR3 reads TGCGCCAGCAGCGGGGACACCAACTATGGCTACACCTTC.

This clonotype came up once. This chain uses TRBV5-1 with TRBJ2-1, with D unresolved. The V end lost 4 bases, the J end lost 4 bases, and 9 bases lay between the germline ends. Germline CDR1 and CDR2: SGHRS and YFSETQ. The CDR3 is made up of 13 amino acids. CDR3 residues: CASSPGVYNEQFF. The DNA of the CDR3 is TGCGCCAGCAGCCCCGGAGTTTACAATGAGCAGTTCTTC.

The sample holds a few counts of this clonotype. In DNA form, the CDR3 reads TGTGCCAGCAGTCCTGTTGGCACCGAGGCTTTCTTT. This encodes CASSPVGTEAFF. J is TRBJ1-1 and V is TRBV12-3 or TRBV12-4, with D uncertain. CDR3 size: 12 residues. Trimming removed 5 bases from V and 11 bases from J, with 15 bases in between.

The sample holds many counts of this clonotype. This chain connects TRBV29-1 to TRBJ2-1; D gene ambiguous. Germline values: CDR1 SQVTM, CDR2 ANQGSEA. The CDR3 extends over 16 amino acids. Trimming removed 0 bases from V and 0 bases from J, with 12 bases in between. The CDR3 bases are TGCAGCGTTGAAGATGAGAGCTATAGCTCCTACAATGAGCAGTTCTTC. Encoded protein: CSVEDESYSSYNEQFF.

This clonotype appeared many times. The chain combines TRBV5-1 with TRBJ2-7; 7 bases fit TRBD1. Germline V gene sequence: CDR1 SGHRS, CDR2 YFSETQ. The CDR3 length is 14 residues. J lost 2 bases, V lost 4 bases, and 6 bases had no gene match. The CDR3 DNA sequence: TGCGCCAGCAGCAATGGACAGGCAGCCTACGAGCAGTACTTC. Translated, it gives CASSNGQAAYEQYF.

Concerning this clonotype itself: Being one base from a much bigger clone, this may be a read error. This chain connects TRBV5-1 to TRBJ2-1, with a possible D match to TRBD2 (6 bases). Germline loops: CDR1 SGHRS, CDR2 YFSETQ. The CDR3 is 15 amino acids. V was shortened by 0 bases and J by 8 bases, with 15 bases between the two germline ends. The CDR3 sequence: CASSLARASGDEQFF. The DNA of the CDR3 is TGCGCCAGCAGCTTGGCCCGGGCCTCGGGGGATGAGCAGTTCTTC.

There are many counts of this clonotype. This rearrangement joins TRBV12-3 or TRBV12-4 to TRBJ1-6; maybe TRBD1 (5 bases). The CDR3 has 14 amino acids. Deletions cut 4 bases from V and 9 bases from J, with 13 bases between. CDR3 bases: TGTGCCAGCAGTTATCAGGGTCTAAGTTCACCCCTCCACTTT. Its translation is CASSYQGLSSPLHF.

This clonotype was picked up many times. This chain joins TRBV20-1 and TRBJ1-4; no clear D. CDR3 length: 14 amino acids. Germline CDR1 DFQATT, CDR2 SNEGSKA (reference sequence). The V end lost 5 bases, the J end lost 8 bases, and 18 bases lay between the germline ends. The CDR3 nucleotides read TGCAGTGCTGGCACCCTCGGGCGGGAAGAAAAACTGTTTTTT. This sequence encodes CSAGTLGREEKLFF.